This TCR beta chain was recorded in a study of blood T cell repertoires in COVID-19. About the research overall: PBMCs, B-cell-depleted T cells, or T cells were the source of the cDNA or gDNA that made up the material.

TCRdb's copy holds only in-frame clones and misses some; the assay was immunoSEQ multiplex PCR. The top ten clones hold about 10% of a sample with over 150,000 clones, more than 70% of them seen once. Within the sample, this clone is medium-sized. Per the germline V gene, CDR1 is SGHRS and CDR2 is YFSETQ. The CDR3 is made up of 15 amino acids. V shed 2 bases and J 4 bases; nucleotides not matched to a gene: 6. The clonotype originates from a woman older than 75 with active or convalescent COVID-19. This chain joins TRBV5-1 and TRBJ1-1, with 9 bases fitting TRBD1. The sequenced material came from peripheral blood. This chain's CDR3 is CASSFLQGAVTEAFF. The CDR3 DNA reads as TGCGCCAGCAGCTTTTTACAGGGGGCGGTCACTGAAGCTTTCTTT.